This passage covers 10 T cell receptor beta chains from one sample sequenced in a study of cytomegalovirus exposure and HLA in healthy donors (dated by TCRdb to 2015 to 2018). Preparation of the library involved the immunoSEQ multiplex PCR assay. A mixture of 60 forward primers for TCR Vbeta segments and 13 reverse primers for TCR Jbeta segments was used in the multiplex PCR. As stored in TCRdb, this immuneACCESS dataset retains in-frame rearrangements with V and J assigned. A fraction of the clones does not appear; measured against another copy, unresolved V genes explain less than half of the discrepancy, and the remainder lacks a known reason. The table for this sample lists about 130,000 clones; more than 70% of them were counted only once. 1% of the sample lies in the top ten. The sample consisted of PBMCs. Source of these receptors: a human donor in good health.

The CDR3 nucleotides are TGCGCCAGCAGCTTGGGGGGGCAGGTAACAGAAGCTTTCTTT. This gives the protein CASSLGGQVTEAFF. V gene TRBV5-1 combines with J gene TRBJ1-1; possible D gene TRBD1, 6 bases. Germline-derived CDR1 and CDR2 are SGHRS and YFSETQ. This CDR3 has 14 amino acids. V was pared by 0 bases and J by 8 bases, with 14 bases between. Variable domain in full (rest from reference TRBV5-1 and TRBJ1-1): KAGVTQTPRYLIKTRGQQVTLSCSPISGHRSVSWYQQTPGQGLQFLFEYFSETQRNKGNFPGRFSGRQFSNSRSEMNVSTLELGDSALYLCASSLGGQVTEAFFGQGTRLTVV.

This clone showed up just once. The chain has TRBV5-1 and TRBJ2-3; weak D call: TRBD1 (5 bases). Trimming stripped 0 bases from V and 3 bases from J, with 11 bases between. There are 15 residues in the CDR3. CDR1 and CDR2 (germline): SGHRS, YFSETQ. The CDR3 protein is CASSLERGPTDTQYF. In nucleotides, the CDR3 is TGCGCCAGCAGCTTGGAAAGGGGCCCTACAGATACGCAGTATTTT.

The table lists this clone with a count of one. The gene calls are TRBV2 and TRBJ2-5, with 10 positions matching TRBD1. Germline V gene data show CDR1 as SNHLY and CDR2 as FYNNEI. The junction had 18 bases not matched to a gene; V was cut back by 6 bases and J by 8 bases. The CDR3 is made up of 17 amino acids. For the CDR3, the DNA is TGTGCCAGCAGCGGGGAGTCTATTACCGGGACAGGGGAAACCCAGTACTTC. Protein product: CASSGESITGTGETQYF.

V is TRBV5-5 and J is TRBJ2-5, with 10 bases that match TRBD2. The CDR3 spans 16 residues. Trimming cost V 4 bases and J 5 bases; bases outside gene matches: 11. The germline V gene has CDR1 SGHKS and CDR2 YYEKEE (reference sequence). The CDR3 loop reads CASSPSGGGILETQYF. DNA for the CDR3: TGTGCCAGCAGCCCTAGCGGGGGAGGGATTTTGGAGACCCAGTACTTC.

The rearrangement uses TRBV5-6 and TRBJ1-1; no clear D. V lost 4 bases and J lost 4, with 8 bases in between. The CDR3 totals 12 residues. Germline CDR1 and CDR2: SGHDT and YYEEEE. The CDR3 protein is CASSPSGTEAFF. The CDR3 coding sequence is TGTGCCAGCAGCCCCTCGGGCACTGAAGCTTTCTTT.

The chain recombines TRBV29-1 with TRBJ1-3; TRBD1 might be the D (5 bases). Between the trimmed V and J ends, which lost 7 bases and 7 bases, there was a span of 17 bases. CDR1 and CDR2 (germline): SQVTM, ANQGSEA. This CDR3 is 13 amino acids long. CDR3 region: CSASGSGRNTIYF. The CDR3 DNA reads TGCAGCGCGTCGGGCTCAGGGCGTAACACCATATATTTT.

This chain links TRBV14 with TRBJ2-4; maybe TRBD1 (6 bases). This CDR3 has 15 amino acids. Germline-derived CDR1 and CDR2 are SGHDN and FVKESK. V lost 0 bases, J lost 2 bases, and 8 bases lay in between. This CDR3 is CASSQDQGSKNIQYF. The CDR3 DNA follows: TGTGCCAGCAGCCAAGACCAGGGGTCCAAAAACATTCAGTACTTC.

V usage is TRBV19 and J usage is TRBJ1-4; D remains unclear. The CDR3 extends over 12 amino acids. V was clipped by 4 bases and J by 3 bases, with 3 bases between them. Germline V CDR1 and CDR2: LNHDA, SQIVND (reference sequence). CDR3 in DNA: TGTGCCAGTAGTAAGCCTAATGAAAAACTGTTTTTT. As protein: CASSKPNEKLFF.

Here the CDR3 DNA reads TGTGCCAGCAACATGGAGGGAGTGAACACTGAAGCTTTCTTT. Translation gives CASNMEGVNTEAFF. V gene TRBV7-9 combines with J gene TRBJ1-1; D unclear. Germline V gene lookup returns CDR1 SEHNR and CDR2 FQNEAQ (reference sequence). The CDR3 loop spans 14 amino acids. V lost 7 bases and J 0 bases, leaving 12 bases between the germline ends.

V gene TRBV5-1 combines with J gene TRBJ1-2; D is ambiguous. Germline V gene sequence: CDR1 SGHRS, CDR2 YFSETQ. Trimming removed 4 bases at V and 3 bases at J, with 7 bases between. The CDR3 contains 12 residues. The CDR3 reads CASSPSDYGYTF. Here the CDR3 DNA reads TGCGCCAGCAGCCCCTCCGACTATGGCTACACCTTC.